Listed here are 16 T cell receptor beta chains from one sample, sequenced in a study of T cell repertoires in cytomegalovirus infection. What these receptors recognize is not known. A single record per CDR3 protein comes from TCRdb applying MiXCR to the reads. The data contain about 700,000 distinct CDR3 sequences, roughly a third of them singletons. Sequences were derived from cultured PBMCs, sampled from culture after CMV antigen stimulation. Source of these receptors: a human donor in good health (CMV status not recorded). Some clones in this sample may be carry-over from other donors' samples.

There are a few counts of this clonotype. The V gene is TRBV4-2, the J gene TRBJ2-4; 13 bases align to TRBD2. Germline V gene data show CDR1 as LGHNA and CDR2 as YNFKEQ. V gave up 0 bases and J gave up 3 bases; unmatched junction bases: 5. The length of the CDR3 is 18 residues. CDR3 region: CASSQDFGTSGDKNIQYF. The CDR3 bases are TGTGCCAGCAGCCAAGATTTCGGGACTAGCGGGGACAAAAACATTCAGTACTTC.

The chain combines TRBV7-2 with TRBJ2-1; 10 positions agree with TRBD2. This CDR3 comprises 12 residues. Trimming at V came to 1 base and at J to 16 bases, leaving 4 bases not matched to a gene. In germline, CDR1 is SGHTA, CDR2 FQGNSA. CDR3 sequence: CASSLEREGFFF. The CDR3 bases are TGTGCCAGCAGCTTAGAGCGGGAGGGGTTTTTCTTC. The full variable domain, with the rest looked up from reference TRBV7-2 and TRBJ2-1, is GAGVSQSPSNKVTEKGKDVELRCDPISGHTALYWYRQSLGQGLEFLIYFQGNSAPDKSGLPSDRFSAERTGGSVSTLTIQRTQQEDSAVYLCASSLEREGFFFGPGTRLTVL.

This chain uses TRBV3-1 with TRBJ2-7, with 8 bases fitting TRBD2. The CDR3 sequence is 15 residues long. V shed 4 bases, J shed 4 bases, and the junction held 9 bases outside the gene matches. The germline CDR1 and CDR2 sequences are LGHDT and YNNKEL (reference sequence). The DNA of the CDR3 is TGTGCCAGCAGCCCCTACCCGGGGGGGGGTTACGAGCAGTACTTC. As protein: CASSPYPGGGYEQYF.

This clonotype was seen a handful of times. V gene TRBV7-2 combines with J gene TRBJ2-3, with TRBD2 matching over 15 bases. V lost 5 bases and J lost 5; bases outside the gene matches: 14. The CDR3 consists of 19 residues. Germline loops: CDR1 SGHTA, CDR2 FQGNSA. The CDR3 is CASSRPLRTSGGGGDTQYF. The CDR3 DNA reads TGTGCCAGCAGCCGCCCCCTCCGGACTAGCGGGGGGGGAGGAGATACGCAGTATTTT.

This clonotype was recorded a few times. The genes are TRBV12-3 or TRBV12-4 and TRBJ2-3, with TRBD1 identical over 10 bases. V was pared by 5 bases and J by 8 bases, with 7 bases of the junction left unmatched. This CDR3 is 14 amino acids long. CDR3 region: CASSPGTGDGTQYF. DNA for the CDR3: TGTGCCAGCAGTCCCGGGACAGGGGATGGTACGCAGTATTTT.

This clonotype was counted at least ten times. The chain links TRBV7-8 to TRBJ1-2, with TRBD1 as a possible D gene (6 bases). Germline V gene sequence: CDR1 SGHVS, CDR2 FQNEAQ. CDR3 size: 16 residues. The V end lost 2 bases, the J end lost 6 bases, and 19 bases lay between the germline ends. Here the CDR3 DNA reads TGTGCCAGCAGCTTAAGGGGGTTAGAGGGTGGACATGGCTACACCTTC. Protein sequence: CASSLRGLEGGHGYTF.

This clonotype was counted between two and nine times. The J gene is TRBJ2-2, the V gene TRBV12-3 or TRBV12-4; the match to TRBD2 covers 10 bases. This CDR3 region has 16 residues. Trimming cost V 3 bases and J 4 bases; bases outside gene matches: 5. CDR3 region: CASSFAASGSTGELFF. CDR3 DNA: TGTGCCAGCAGTTTCGCGGCTAGCGGGAGCACCGGGGAGCTGTTTTTT.

About this clonotype: A much larger clone sits a single nucleotide away, making a read error possible. This chain uses TRBV7-8 with TRBJ1-5, with no clear D. Germline V gene sequence: CDR1 SGHVS, CDR2 FQNEAQ. This CDR3 has 15 amino acids. The CDR3 DNA follows: TGTGCCAGCAGCTTAGCAGAAACTAGCAATCAGCCCCCGCATTTT. Translated, it gives CASSLAETSNQPPHF.

The chain uses TRBV7-2 and TRBJ2-2, with 7 bases aligning to TRBD2. The V segment lost 4 bases and the J segment 0 bases; nucleotides outside the gene matches: 5. There are 16 residues in the CDR3. Germline V CDR1 and CDR2: SGHTA, FQGNSA. CDR3 protein: CASSYSGAPNTGELFF. The CDR3 DNA reads as TGTGCCAGCAGCTACAGCGGGGCTCCGAACACCGGGGAGCTGTTTTTT.

The chain has TRBV20-1 and TRBJ2-1; unclear D gene. V lost 3 bases, J lost 2 bases, and 14 bases lay in between. Germline CDR1 reads DFQATT; CDR2 reads SNEGSKA (reference sequence). There are 15 residues in the CDR3. CDR3 sequence reads: CSASQTRFTYNEQFF. CDR3 coding DNA: TGCAGTGCTAGTCAGACACGATTTACCTACAATGAGCAGTTCTTC.

The chain couples TRBV10-3 to TRBJ2-1; 7 bases map to TRBD1. Germline lookup yields CDR1 ENHRY and CDR2 SYGVKD. The V gene end was trimmed by 0 bases and the J gene end by 6 bases; junction bases not matched to a gene: 2. This CDR3 has 14 amino acids. The CDR3 here is CAISESAGGNEQFF. DNA for the CDR3: TGTGCCATCAGTGAGTCAGCAGGGGGCAATGAGCAGTTCTTC.

The V call is TRBV28, the J call TRBJ2-2; 7 bases are shared with TRBD2. The CDR3 length is 15 residues. V shed 3 bases and J 5 bases; nucleotides not matched to a gene: 6. Germline CDR1 reads MDHEN; CDR2 reads SYDVKM. This chain's CDR3 is CASSFFSGGTGELFF. In DNA, the CDR3 is TGTGCCAGCAGTTTTTTTTCGGGGGGTACCGGGGAGCTGTTTTTT. Using reference TRBV28 and TRBJ2-2 for the parts outside the CDR3, the full variable domain is DVKVTQSSRYLVKRTGEKVFLECVQDMDHENMFWYRQDPGLGLRLIYFSYDVKMKEKGDIPEGYSVSREKKERFSLILESASTNQTSMYLCASSFFSGGTGELFFGEGSRLTVL.

The table lists this clonotype with many counts. The chain carries TRBV7-2 and TRBJ2-7; D gene unclear. Per the germline V gene, CDR1 is SGHTA and CDR2 is FQGNSA. Trimming removed 5 bases at V and 3 bases at J, with 5 bases between. The CDR3 extends over 11 amino acids. The CDR3 here is CASSPHYEQYF. The CDR3 DNA is TGTGCCAGCAGCCCCCACTACGAGCAGTACTTC.

The CDR3 DNA reads as TGCAGTGCTAGCACTGTCAATGAGCAGTTCTTC. It codes for CSASTVNEQFF. The V call is TRBV20-1, the J call TRBJ2-1; no definite D call. V was shortened by 3 bases and J by 6 bases, with 6 bases between the two germline ends. This CDR3 is built from 11 residues. Germline loops: CDR1 DFQATT, CDR2 SNEGSKA (reference sequence).

V usage is TRBV5-3 and J usage is TRBJ2-2, with D unresolved. TRBV5-3 is marked as an open reading frame, function uncertain. This CDR3 spans 16 amino acids. V was pared by 8 bases and J by 5 bases, with 22 bases between. CDR3 sequence reads: CASSPWPTRPTGELFF. The CDR3 DNA reads as TGTGCCAGCAGCCCATGGCCAACACGCCCAACCGGGGAGCTGTTTTTT.

This clonotype was observed a few times. This chain joins TRBV19 and TRBJ2-7; possibly TRBD2 for D (6 bases). V lost 1 base, J lost 1 base, and 11 bases lay in between. This CDR3 contains 15 residues. The germline CDR1 and CDR2 sequences are LNHDA and SQIVND (reference sequence). CDR3 nucleotides: TGTGCCAGTAGTATAGGGACCGGAGGGTCCTACGAGCAGTACTTC. This encodes CASSIGTGGSYEQYF. The whole variable domain, remainder taken from reference TRBV19 and TRBJ2-7, is DGGITQSPKYLFRKEGQNVTLSCEQNLNHDAMYWYRQDPGQGLRLIYYSQIVNDFQKGDIAEGYSVSREKKESFPLTVTSAQKNPTAFYLCASSIGTGGSYEQYFGPGTRLTVT.